This T cell receptor (beta chain) is drawn from a study of T cell responses to AZD1222 COVID-19 vaccine. About the research overall: Combined were second doses at about 4 or about 12 weeks.

The study's findings and limits: There were repertoire samples only from the period after the peak T cell response. Clonal diversity was possibly underestimated, and the donors were mostly white British, with more females. Spike-specific TCR breadth and depth grew following two AZD1222 doses.

TCRdb keeps only in-frame clones here, not all; method: immunoSEQ multiplex PCR. The table records 100,000 to 150,000 clones, approximately 85% of them present only once. On this clone: The antigen is not known.

Trimming shortened V by 7 bases and J by 4 bases, and 13 bases separated the two germline ends. The CDR3 runs to 14 residues. The V gene's germline CDR1 is MNHEY and CDR2 SMNVEV (reference sequence). This receptor was taken from an adult in good health. The specimen comprised peripheral blood, sampled on day 0 of AZD1222 vaccination. The V gene is TRBV27, the J gene TRBJ2-2; D might be TRBD1 (6 bases). CDR3 protein: CASTAGQPTGELFF. CDR3 nucleotides: TGTGCCAGCACCGCAGGACAGCCCACCGGGGAGCTGTTTTTT.